Listed below are T cell receptor beta chains from one sample, sequenced in a study of monozygotic twins with inflammatory bowel disease. TCRdb re-called the 5' RACE reads, yielding one record per CDR3 amino acid sequence without DNA. Across approximately 40,000 distinct CDR3 sequences, the top ten clones capture roughly 4.8% of the sample. Sequenced: blood. These receptor sequences come from a human donor with ulcerative colitis or Crohn's disease, or a healthy co-twin of an affected twin (not recorded which). Both conserved end residues are part of each CDR3. Each record gives: clone size, V gene, J gene, CDR3 length, CDR3 protein. Expanded clones are given a class, and other clones once, few, many or no size at all.

clone size: .
V gene: TRBV7-2
J gene: TRBJ2-7
CDR3 length: 15
CDR3 protein: CASSSTGTGLYEQYF

clone size: .
V gene: TRBV28
J gene: TRBJ2-1
CDR3 length: 16
CDR3 protein: CASSLWGGSSYNEQFF

clone size: .
V gene: TRBV19
J gene: TRBJ2-1
CDR3 length: 13
CDR3 protein: CASSIDPRNEQFF

clone size: .
V gene: TRBV20-1
J gene: TRBJ2-1
CDR3 length: 15
CDR3 protein: CSARPGTGRFNEQFF

clone size: .
V gene: TRBV20-1
J gene: TRBJ1-4
CDR3 length: 13
CDR3 protein: CSASTRLNEKLFF

clone size: .
V gene: TRBV5-4
J gene: TRBJ2-7
CDR3 length: 13
CDR3 protein: CASSRDSLYEQYF

clone size: .
V gene: TRBV5-4
J gene: TRBJ2-7
CDR3 length: 15
CDR3 protein: CASSPVAGESYEQYF

clone size: .
V gene: TRBV5-1
J gene: TRBJ2-3
CDR3 length: 17
CDR3 protein: CASSARGDGTVADTQYF

clone size: .
V gene: TRBV5-4
J gene: TRBJ1-5
CDR3 length: 15
CDR3 protein: CASSLGFELNQPQHF

clone size: .
V gene: TRBV7-2
J gene: TRBJ2-1
CDR3 length: 14
CDR3 protein: CASSLQGGYNEQFF

clone size: .
V gene: TRBV3-1
J gene: TRBJ1-1
CDR3 length: 14
CDR3 protein: CASSHSFLGPQAFF

clone size: .
V gene: TRBV28
J gene: TRBJ2-5
CDR3 length: 16
CDR3 protein: CASSPSGTGRQETQYF

clone size: .
V gene: TRBV4-3
J gene: TRBJ1-2
CDR3 length: 14
CDR3 protein: CASSQDLLNYGYTF

clone size: .
V gene: TRBV5-1
J gene: TRBJ2-7
CDR3 length: 14
CDR3 protein: CASSVDSLLYEQYF

clone size: .
V gene: TRBV6-5
J gene: TRBJ1-2
CDR3 length: 13
CDR3 protein: CASSYSSRGGYTF

clone size: .
V gene: TRBV5-4
J gene: TRBJ2-1
CDR3 length: 16
CDR3 protein: CASSLGRGRAYNEQFF

clone size: .
V gene: TRBV30
J gene: TRBJ2-2
CDR3 length: 15
CDR3 protein: CAWGSGGANTGELFF

clone size: .
V gene: TRBV5-1
J gene: TRBJ1-6
CDR3 length: 16
CDR3 protein: CASSLVGALSNSPLHF

clone size: .
V gene: TRBV20-1
J gene: TRBJ1-6
CDR3 length: 13
CDR3 protein: CSARTGENSPLHF

clone size: .
V gene: TRBV7-2
J gene: TRBJ2-2
CDR3 length: 15
CDR3 protein: CASSFVNSRAGELFF

clone size: .
V gene: TRBV6-1
J gene: TRBJ1-5
CDR3 length: 14
CDR3 protein: CASSETPSDQPQHF

clone size: .
V gene: TRBV6-1
J gene: TRBJ2-5
CDR3 length: 14
CDR3 protein: CASTVSGYQETQYF

clone size: .
V gene: TRBV18
J gene: TRBJ2-5
CDR3 length: 13
CDR3 protein: CASSPAAKETQYF

clone size: .
V gene: TRBV4-1
J gene: TRBJ2-7
CDR3 length: 18
CDR3 protein: CASSQGWGPGTSAYEQYF

clone size: .
V gene: TRBV25-1
J gene: TRBJ2-7
CDR3 length: 14
CDR3 protein: CASSGRASSYEQYF

clone size: .
V gene: TRBV20-1
J gene: TRBJ2-5
CDR3 length: 13
CDR3 protein: CSAYLWGGETQYF

clone size: .
V gene: TRBV30
J gene: TRBJ1-4
CDR3 length: 14
CDR3 protein: CAWSRDRGGEKLFF

clone size: .
V gene: TRBV28
J gene: TRBJ2-1
CDR3 length: 15
CDR3 protein: CASSPTGGAYNEQFF

clone size: .
V gene: TRBV28
J gene: TRBJ2-5
CDR3 length: 14
CDR3 protein: CASKEHRASETQYF

clone size: .
V gene: TRBV5-1
J gene: TRBJ2-7
CDR3 length: 15
CDR3 protein: CASRQQGLPEYEQYF

clone size: .
V gene: TRBV10-3
J gene: TRBJ1-3
CDR3 length: 13
CDR3 protein: CATHRGPGNTIYF

clone size: .
V gene: TRBV4-3
J gene: TRBJ2-2
CDR3 length: 14
CDR3 protein: CASSRGALSGELFF

clone size: .
V gene: TRBV10-3
J gene: TRBJ2-5
CDR3 length: 15
CDR3 protein: CAIRRDSPGGETQYF

clone size: .
V gene: TRBV11-3
J gene: TRBJ2-2
CDR3 length: 15
CDR3 protein: CASSPVAGNTGELFF

clone size: .
V gene: TRBV3-1
J gene: TRBJ2-3
CDR3 length: 14
CDR3 protein: CASSQDRGSRTQYF

clone size: .
V gene: TRBV5-1
J gene: TRBJ2-2
CDR3 length: 12
CDR3 protein: CASSLNTGELFF

clone size: .
V gene: TRBV5-1
J gene: TRBJ2-2
CDR3 length: 17
CDR3 protein: CASSLMASGANTGELFF

clone size: .
V gene: TRBV10-3
J gene: TRBJ2-1
CDR3 length: 18
CDR3 protein: CAISGTSGRTGSYNEQFF

clone size: .
V gene: TRBV6-1
J gene: TRBJ2-7
CDR3 length: 14
CDR3 protein: CASNDGQSTYEQYF

clone size: medium-sized
V gene: TRBV5-5
J gene: TRBJ1-2
CDR3 length: 15
CDR3 protein: CASSSGQGYNYGYTF

clone size: .
V gene: TRBV28
J gene: TRBJ1-1
CDR3 length: 15
CDR3 protein: CASSSRDGAVTEAFF

clone size: .
V gene: TRBV5-1
J gene: TRBJ1-1
CDR3 length: 15
CDR3 protein: CASSLAVNTNTEAFF

clone size: .
V gene: TRBV6-1
J gene: TRBJ2-1
CDR3 length: 16
CDR3 protein: CASSPPTSGRPPEQFF

clone size: .
V gene: TRBV30
J gene: TRBJ1-6
CDR3 length: 12
CDR3 protein: CAWYRDGSPLHF

clone size: .
V gene: TRBV11-1
J gene: TRBJ2-5
CDR3 length: 14
CDR3 protein: CASSPGTQQETQYF

clone size: .
V gene: TRBV7-9
J gene: TRBJ2-5
CDR3 length: 16
CDR3 protein: CASSRALTVSGETQYF

clone size: .
V gene: TRBV10-2
J gene: TRBJ1-2
CDR3 length: 13
CDR3 protein: CASSESSLGGYTF

clone size: .
V gene: TRBV28
J gene: TRBJ2-7
CDR3 length: 14
CDR3 protein: CASTSGQGIYEQYF

clone size: .
V gene: TRBV18
J gene: TRBJ1-1
CDR3 length: 16
CDR3 protein: CASSTESQVTNTEAFF

clone size: .
V gene: TRBV5-1
J gene: TRBJ2-5
CDR3 length: 17
CDR3 protein: CASSVTGTSGSQETQYF